This T cell receptor beta chain was recorded in a study of OX40 agonist ivuxolimab in advanced cancers. Blood samples were obtained at baseline, cycle 4 day 1, and cycle 7 day 1. Profiling relied on immunoSEQ multiplex PCR, and the TCRdb table lists in-frame clones only, not all of them. The table has some 67,000 clones, roughly 87% seen once. This sample comprised CD4+ or CD8+ T cells sorted from blood, obtained in a trial of the OX40 agonist ivuxolimab. The sequence derives from an adult with an advanced solid tumor such as melanoma, head and neck, liver or kidney cancer.

The CDR3, as DNA: TGCGCCAGCAGCCAAGACCGTCCTAGCGGGGTGTTCCAAGAGACCCAGTACTTC. It yields the protein CASSQDRPSGVFQETQYF. The chain uses TRBV4-3 and TRBJ2-5, with 9 bases fitting TRBD2. With 0 bases clipped from V and 1 base from J, the junction kept 9 bases outside the gene matches. CDR3 size: 18 residues. CDR1 is LGHNA and CDR2 is YSLEER in the germline V gene.